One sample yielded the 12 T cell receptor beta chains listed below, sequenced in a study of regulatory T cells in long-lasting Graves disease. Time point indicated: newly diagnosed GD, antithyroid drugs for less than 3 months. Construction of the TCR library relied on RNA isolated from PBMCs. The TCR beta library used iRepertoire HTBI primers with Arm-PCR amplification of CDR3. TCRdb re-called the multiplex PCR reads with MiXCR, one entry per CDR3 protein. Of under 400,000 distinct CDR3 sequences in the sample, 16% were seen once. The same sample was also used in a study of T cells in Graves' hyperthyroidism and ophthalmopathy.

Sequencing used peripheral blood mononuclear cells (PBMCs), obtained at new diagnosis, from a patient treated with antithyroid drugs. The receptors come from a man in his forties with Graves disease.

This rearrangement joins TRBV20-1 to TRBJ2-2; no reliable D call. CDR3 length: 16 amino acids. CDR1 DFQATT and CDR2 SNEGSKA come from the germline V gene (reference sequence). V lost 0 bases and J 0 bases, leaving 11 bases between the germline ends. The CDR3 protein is CSARDRRTANTGELFF. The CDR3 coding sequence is TGCAGTGCTAGAGATCGGCGCACAGCGAACACCGGGGAGCTGTTTTTT.

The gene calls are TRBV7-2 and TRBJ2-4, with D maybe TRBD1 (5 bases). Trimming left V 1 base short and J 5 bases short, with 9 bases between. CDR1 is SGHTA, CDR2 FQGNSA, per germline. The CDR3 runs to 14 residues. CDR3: CASSLVETENIQYF. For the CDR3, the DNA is TGTGCCAGCAGCTTAGTTGAGACAGAAAACATTCAGTACTTC.

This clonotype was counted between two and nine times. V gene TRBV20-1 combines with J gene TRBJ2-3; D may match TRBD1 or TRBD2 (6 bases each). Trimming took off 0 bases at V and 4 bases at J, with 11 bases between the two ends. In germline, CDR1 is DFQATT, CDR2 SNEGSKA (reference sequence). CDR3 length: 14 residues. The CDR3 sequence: CSARDVGGPDTQYF. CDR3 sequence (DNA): TGCAGTGCTAGAGATGTGGGGGGCCCAGATACGCAGTATTTT.

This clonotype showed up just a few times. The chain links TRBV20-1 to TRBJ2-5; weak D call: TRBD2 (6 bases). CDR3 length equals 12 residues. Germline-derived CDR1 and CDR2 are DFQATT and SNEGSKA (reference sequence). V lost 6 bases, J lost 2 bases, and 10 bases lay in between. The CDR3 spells CSAQEGQETQYF. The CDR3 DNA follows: TGCAGTGCCCAGGAGGGGCAAGAGACCCAGTACTTC.

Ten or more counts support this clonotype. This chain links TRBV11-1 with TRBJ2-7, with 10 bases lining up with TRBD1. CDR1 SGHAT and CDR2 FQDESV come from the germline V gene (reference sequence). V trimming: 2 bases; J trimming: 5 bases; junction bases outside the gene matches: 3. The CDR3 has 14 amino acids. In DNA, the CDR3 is TGTGCCAGCAGCTTATTAGGGACAGGGGACGAGCAGTACTTC. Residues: CASSLLGTGDEQYF.

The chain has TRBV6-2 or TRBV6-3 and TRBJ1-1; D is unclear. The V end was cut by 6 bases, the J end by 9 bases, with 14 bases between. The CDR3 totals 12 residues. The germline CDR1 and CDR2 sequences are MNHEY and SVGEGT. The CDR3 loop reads CASRLRLTQAFF. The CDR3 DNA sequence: TGTGCCAGCAGACTGAGACTTACCCAAGCTTTCTTT.

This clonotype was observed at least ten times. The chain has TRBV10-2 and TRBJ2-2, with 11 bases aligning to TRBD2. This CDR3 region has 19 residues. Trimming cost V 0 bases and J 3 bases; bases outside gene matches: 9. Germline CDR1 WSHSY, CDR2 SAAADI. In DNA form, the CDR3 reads TGCGCCAGCAGTGAGTCGAGAGTAGCGGGGGGGCCTGACACCGGGGAGCTGTTTTTT. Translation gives CASSESRVAGGPDTGELFF.

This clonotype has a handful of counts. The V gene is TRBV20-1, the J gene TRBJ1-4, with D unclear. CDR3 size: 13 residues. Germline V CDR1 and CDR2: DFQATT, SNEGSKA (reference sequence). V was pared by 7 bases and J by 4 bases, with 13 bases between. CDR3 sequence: CSGRGGLNEKLFF. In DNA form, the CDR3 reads TGCAGTGGGAGAGGAGGCCTTAATGAAAAACTGTTTTTT.

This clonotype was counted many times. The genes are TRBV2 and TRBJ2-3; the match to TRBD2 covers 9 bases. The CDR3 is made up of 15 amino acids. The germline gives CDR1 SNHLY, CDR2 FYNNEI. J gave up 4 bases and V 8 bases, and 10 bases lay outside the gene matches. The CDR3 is CASPRVAGASDTQYF. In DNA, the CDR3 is TGTGCCAGCCCGCGGGTAGCGGGGGCTTCAGATACGCAGTATTTT.

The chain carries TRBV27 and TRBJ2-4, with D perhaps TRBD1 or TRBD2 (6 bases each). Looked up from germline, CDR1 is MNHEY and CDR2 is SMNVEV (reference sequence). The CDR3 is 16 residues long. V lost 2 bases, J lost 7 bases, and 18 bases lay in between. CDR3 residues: CASSLNRGTPKNIQYF. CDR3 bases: TGTGCCAGCAGTTTAAACCGCGGGACACCGAAGAACATTCAGTACTTC.

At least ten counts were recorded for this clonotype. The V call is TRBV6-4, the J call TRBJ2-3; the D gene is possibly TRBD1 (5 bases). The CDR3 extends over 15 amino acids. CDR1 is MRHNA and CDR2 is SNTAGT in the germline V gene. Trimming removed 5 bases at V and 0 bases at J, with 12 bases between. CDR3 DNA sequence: TGTGCCAGCAGTCCGACAGTCCGTAGCACAGATACGCAGTATTTT. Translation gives CASSPTVRSTDTQYF.

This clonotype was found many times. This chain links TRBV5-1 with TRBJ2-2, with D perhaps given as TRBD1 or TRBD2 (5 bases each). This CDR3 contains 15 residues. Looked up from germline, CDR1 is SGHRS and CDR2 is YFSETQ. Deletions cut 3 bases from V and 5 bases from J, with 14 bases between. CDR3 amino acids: CASSSRGARTGELFF. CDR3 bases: TGCGCCAGCAGCTCTCGGGGCGCAAGGACCGGGGAGCTGTTTTTT. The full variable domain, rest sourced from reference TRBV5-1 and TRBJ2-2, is KAGVTQTPRYLIKTRGQQVTLSCSPISGHRSVSWYQQTPGQGLQFLFEYFSETQRNKGNFPGRFSGRQFSNSRSEMNVSTLELGDSALYLCASSSRGARTGELFFGEGSRLTVL.